This record covers a single T cell receptor beta chain. The antigen is not known. The sample originates from a study of cytomegalovirus exposure and HLA in healthy donors. Findings and caveats of the study: In vitro data verified a few CMV-associated chains as specific for CMV antigens. Association with HLA alleles at 0.05 false discovery rate was found for 17,000 or so TCR beta sequences in a later analysis.

The CDR3 has 15 amino acids. With 5 bases clipped from V and 4 bases from J, the junction kept 5 bases outside the gene matches. CDR1 and CDR2 (germline): MNHEY, SVGAGI. Vbeta (60) and Jbeta (13) primers were used in the PCR. The repertoire was sequenced with immunoSEQ multiplex PCR; TCRdb's copy has only in-frame clones and lacks some. Across 65,000 to 95,000 clones, the top ten clones capture 1.3% to 1.5% of the sample. The clonotype was recovered from a woman aged 55-70 years in good health and CMV-seronegative. The V and J genes are TRBV6-5 and TRBJ2-3; 11 bases fit TRBD2. The sample comprised PBMCs. CDR3 sequence: CASSPGLAGSDTQYF. CDR3 bases: TGTGCCAGCAGTCCAGGACTAGCGGGTTCAGATACGCAGTATTTT.